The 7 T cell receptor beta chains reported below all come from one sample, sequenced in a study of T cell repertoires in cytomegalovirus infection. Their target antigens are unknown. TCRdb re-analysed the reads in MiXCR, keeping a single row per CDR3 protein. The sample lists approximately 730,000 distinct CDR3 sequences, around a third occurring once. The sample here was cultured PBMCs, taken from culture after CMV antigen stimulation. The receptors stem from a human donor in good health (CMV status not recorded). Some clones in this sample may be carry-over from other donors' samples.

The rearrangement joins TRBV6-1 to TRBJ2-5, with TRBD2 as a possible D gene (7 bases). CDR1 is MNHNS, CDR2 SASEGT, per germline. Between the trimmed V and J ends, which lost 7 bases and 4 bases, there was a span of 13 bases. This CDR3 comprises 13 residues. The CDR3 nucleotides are TGTGCCAGCACCAAGGGGGGGCCAGAGACCCAGTACTTC. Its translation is CASTKGGPETQYF.

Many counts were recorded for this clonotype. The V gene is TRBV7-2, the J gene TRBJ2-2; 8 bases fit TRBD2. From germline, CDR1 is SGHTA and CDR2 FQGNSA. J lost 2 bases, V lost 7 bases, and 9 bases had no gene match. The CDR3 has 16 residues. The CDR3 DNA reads TGTGCCAGCACCCCATCGGGAGGGGCAAACACCGGGGAGCTGTTTTTT. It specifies CASTPSGGANTGELFF.

The CDR3 protein is CASSSGRRSSYEQYF. CDR3 in DNA: TGTGCCAGCAGCAGCGGGAGGCGGAGCTCCTACGAGCAGTACTTC. The chain joins TRBV6-2 or TRBV6-3 to TRBJ2-7; the match to TRBD2 covers 9 bases. J lost 0 bases, V lost 6 bases, and 6 bases had no gene match. The CDR3 sequence is 15 residues long. Germline CDR1 reads MNHEY; CDR2 reads SVGEGT.

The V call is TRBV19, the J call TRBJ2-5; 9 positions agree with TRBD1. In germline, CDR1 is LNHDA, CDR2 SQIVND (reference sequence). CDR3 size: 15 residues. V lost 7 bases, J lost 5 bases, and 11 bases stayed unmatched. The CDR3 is CASNTLQGAWETQYF. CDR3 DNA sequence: TGTGCCAGTAACACTCTACAGGGGGCTTGGGAGACCCAGTACTTC.

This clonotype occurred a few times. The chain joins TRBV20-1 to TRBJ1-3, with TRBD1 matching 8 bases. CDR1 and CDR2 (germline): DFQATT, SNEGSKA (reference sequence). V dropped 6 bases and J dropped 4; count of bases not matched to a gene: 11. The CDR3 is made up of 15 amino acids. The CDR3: CSANLRGHFGNTIYF. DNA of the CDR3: TGCAGTGCAAACCTCAGGGGGCATTTCGGAAACACCATATATTTT.

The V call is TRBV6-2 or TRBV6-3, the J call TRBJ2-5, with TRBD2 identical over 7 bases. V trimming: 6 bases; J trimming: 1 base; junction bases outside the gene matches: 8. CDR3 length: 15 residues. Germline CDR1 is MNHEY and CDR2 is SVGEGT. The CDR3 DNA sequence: TGTGCCAGCAGCCCCATCGCTAGCGGCCAAGAGACCCAGTACTTC. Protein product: CASSPIASGQETQYF.

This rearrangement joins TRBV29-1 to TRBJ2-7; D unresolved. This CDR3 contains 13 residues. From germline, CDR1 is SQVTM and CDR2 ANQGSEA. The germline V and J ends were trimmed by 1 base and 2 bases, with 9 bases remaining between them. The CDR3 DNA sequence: TGCAGCGTTGAAGTCGCGACGACCTACGAGCAGTACTTC. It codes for CSVEVATTYEQYF.